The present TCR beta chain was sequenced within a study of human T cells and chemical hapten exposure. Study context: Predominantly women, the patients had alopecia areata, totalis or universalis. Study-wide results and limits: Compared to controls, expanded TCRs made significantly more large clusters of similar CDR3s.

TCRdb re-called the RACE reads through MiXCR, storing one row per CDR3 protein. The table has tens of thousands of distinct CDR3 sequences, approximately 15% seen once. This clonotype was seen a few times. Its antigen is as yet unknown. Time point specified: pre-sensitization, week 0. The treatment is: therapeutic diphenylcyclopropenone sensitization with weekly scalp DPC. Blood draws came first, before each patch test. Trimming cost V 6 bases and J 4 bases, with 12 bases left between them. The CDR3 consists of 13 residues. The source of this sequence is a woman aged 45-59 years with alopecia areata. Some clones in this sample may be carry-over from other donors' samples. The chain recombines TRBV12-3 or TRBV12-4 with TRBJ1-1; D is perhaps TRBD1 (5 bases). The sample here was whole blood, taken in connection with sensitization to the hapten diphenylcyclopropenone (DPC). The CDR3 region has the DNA TGTGCCAGCAGGCTGGGGGGGATCACTGAAGCTTTCTTT. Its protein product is CASRLGGITEAFF.